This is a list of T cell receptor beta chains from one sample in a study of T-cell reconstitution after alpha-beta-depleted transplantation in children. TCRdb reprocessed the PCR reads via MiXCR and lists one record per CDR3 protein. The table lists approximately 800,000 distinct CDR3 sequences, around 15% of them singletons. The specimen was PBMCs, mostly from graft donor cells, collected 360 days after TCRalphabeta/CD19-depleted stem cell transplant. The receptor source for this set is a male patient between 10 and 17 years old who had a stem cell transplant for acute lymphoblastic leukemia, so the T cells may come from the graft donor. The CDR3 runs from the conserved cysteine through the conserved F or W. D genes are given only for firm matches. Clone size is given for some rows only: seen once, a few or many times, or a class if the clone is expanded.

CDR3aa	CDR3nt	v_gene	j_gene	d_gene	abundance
CASSLSLSRVAGVVDTQYF	TGTGCCAGCAGTTTATCCTTGTCGCGGGTGGCGGGAGTGGTAGATACGCAGTATTTT	TRBV27	TRBJ2-3	TRBD2	few
CSARTLRPPRQRKGAYNEQFF	TGCAGTGCTAGAACCCTTCGGCCCCCCCGTCAACGGAAAGGGGCCTACAATGAGCAGTTCTTC	TRBV20-1	TRBJ2-1	NA	NA
CASSLAQAGEAGNIQYF	TGTGCCAGCAGCTTAGCGCAGGCGGGAGAGGCGGGAAACATTCAGTACTTC	TRBV7-2	TRBJ2-4	TRBD2	few
CASSLRGPTDTQYF	TGTGCCAGCAGCTTAAGAGGGCCCACAGATACGCAGTATTTT	TRBV7-7	TRBJ2-3	NA	many
CASSPRTGGYSGANVLTF	TGTGCCAGCAGCCCCCGGACAGGGGGTTACTCTGGGGCCAACGTCCTGACTTTC	TRBV7-3	TRBJ2-6	TRBD1	NA
CASSSGGLFGYTF	TGTGCCAGCAGCTCAGGGGGCTTGTTCGGCTACACCTTC	TRBV7-9	TRBJ1-2	TRBD1	NA
CASSYPRGTRTTNEQFF	TGTGCCAGCAGTTACCCGAGAGGGACTAGAACCACCAATGAGCAGTTCTTC	TRBV6-2/TRBV6-3	TRBJ2-1	TRBD2	NA
CASSDVGETYNEQFF	TGTGCCAGCAGCGACGTAGGGGAAACCTACAATGAGCAGTTCTTC	TRBV3-1	TRBJ2-1	NA	NA
CSGDRVSRGASYNEQFF	TGCAGCGGGGACAGGGTCTCCAGAGGGGCCTCTTATAATGAGCAGTTCTTC	TRBV29-1	TRBJ2-1	TRBD1	NA
CASSEGTTPYEQYF	TGCGCCAGCAGTGAAGGGACGACCCCCTACGAGCAGTACTTC	TRBV10-1	TRBJ2-7	NA	once
CASSQDRQGPVF	TGTGCCAGCAGCCAAGATCGCCAGGGCCCAGTCTTC	TRBV3-1	TRBJ2-7	NA	few
CASSLVLSGGYAKNIQYF	TGCGCCAGCAGCTTGGTTTTGTCTGGGGGATACGCCAAAAACATTCAGTACTTC	TRBV5-1	TRBJ2-4	NA	few
CASSTGFLRSQAFGYTF	TGTGCCAGCAGTACAGGGTTTCTAAGGTCGCAAGCCTTCGGCTACACCTTC	TRBV27	TRBJ1-2	NA	few
CASSETRDRMNEQFF	TGTGCCAGCAGTGAGACAAGGGACAGGATGAATGAGCAGTTCTTC	TRBV6-4	TRBJ2-1	TRBD1	few
CSASPGFGPIDEQFF	TGCAGTGCTTCCCCTGGATTCGGCCCTATCGATGAGCAGTTCTTC	TRBV20-1	TRBJ2-1	NA	NA
CASSYEARPPYEQYF	TGTGCCAGCAGTTACGAGGCTAGGCCACCCTACGAGCAGTACTTC	TRBV6-5	TRBJ2-7	NA	few
CASSSRLAGGSTFPDTQYF	TGCGCCAGCAGCTCAAGACTAGCGGGCGGGTCGACCTTCCCAGATACGCAGTATTTT	TRBV5-1	TRBJ2-3	TRBD2	few
CSAPRLVSATGTDTQYF	TGCAGTGCTCCCCGCCTCGTTAGCGCAACCGGCACAGATACGCAGTATTTT	TRBV20-1	TRBJ2-3	NA	NA
CATSRGTLGYEQYF	TGTGCCACCAGCAGGGGTACCTTAGGCTACGAGCAGTACTTC	TRBV15	TRBJ2-7	NA	NA
CASSLLAGVSPYEQYF	TGTGCCAGCAGCTTACTAGCGGGAGTATCGCCCTACGAGCAGTACTTC	TRBV7-3	TRBJ2-7	TRBD2	many
CASSFSSGTGYDEQYF	TGCGCCAGCAGCTTCTCTTCCGGGACAGGGTACGACGAGCAGTACTTC	TRBV5-1	TRBJ2-7	TRBD1	NA
CASSPRLAADQETQYF	TGTGCCAGCAGCCCCCGGCTAGCGGCCGACCAAGAGACCCAGTACTTC	TRBV9	TRBJ2-5	TRBD2	few
CASSHGFLRDEQYF	TGTGCCAGCAGTCACGGATTTCTTAGGGACGAGCAGTACTTC	TRBV7-2	TRBJ2-7	NA	NA
CASRRTSGSIYTQYF	TGTGCCAGCAGACGGACTAGCGGGAGTATATATACGCAGTATTTT	TRBV12-3/TRBV12-4	TRBJ2-3	TRBD2	few
CASSQDRGWEETQYF	TGCGCCAGCAGCCAAGATCGGGGTTGGGAAGAGACCCAGTACTTC	TRBV4-1	TRBJ2-5	NA	once
CASRPGPSLPDTQYF	TGTGCCAGCAGACCTGGACCGTCCTTGCCAGATACGCAGTATTTT	TRBV12-3/TRBV12-4	TRBJ2-3	NA	many
CASSQVPQLAGGRPYEQYF	TGCGCCAGCAGCCAAGTCCCCCAACTAGCGGGGGGGCGCCCCTACGAGCAGTACTTC	TRBV4-1	TRBJ2-7	TRBD2	few
CASSPTPGRVTSTDTQYF	TGCGCCAGCAGCCCTACCCCGGGCAGGGTCACGAGCACAGATACGCAGTATTTT	TRBV4-1	TRBJ2-3	NA	many
CASRPSGRRYNEQFF	TGTGCCAGCAGACCTAGCGGGCGAAGATACAATGAGCAGTTCTTC	TRBV27	TRBJ2-1	TRBD2	few
CASSWLAESNEQFF	TGTGCCAGCAGTTGGCTAGCGGAGTCCAATGAGCAGTTCTTC	TRBV6-5	TRBJ2-1	TRBD2	NA
CAGPTDPYEQYF	TGTGCCGGCCCTACCGATCCCTACGAGCAGTACTTC	TRBV21-1	TRBJ2-7	NA	NA
CASSLPGLAGVSTDTQYF	TGCGCCAGCAGCTTACCCGGACTAGCGGGAGTATCCACAGATACGCAGTATTTT	TRBV5-1	TRBJ2-3	TRBD2	NA
CASSPPRLAGEYNEQFF	TGCGCCAGCAGCCCTCCGAGGCTAGCGGGGGAATACAATGAGCAGTTCTTC	TRBV4-1	TRBJ2-1	TRBD2	many
CASSQPGGPFEAFF	TGCGCCAGCAGCCAACCAGGGGGTCCTTTTGAAGCTTTCTTT	TRBV4-1	TRBJ1-1	TRBD1	NA
CASSYGTAITQHF	TGTGCCAGCAGTTACGGGACAGCAATTACCCAGCATTTT	TRBV12-3/TRBV12-4	TRBJ1-5	TRBD1	NA
CASSVTRGGLVEQYF	TGTGCCAGCAGTGTTACTAGGGGAGGGCTAGTAGAGCAGTACTTC	TRBV28	TRBJ2-7	TRBD2	NA
CASSPWTGPGYTF	TGTGCCAGCAGCCCCTGGACAGGGCCCGGCTACACCTTC	TRBV11-2	TRBJ1-2	TRBD1	NA
CAISGDPGGSLNTGELFF	TGTGCCATCAGTGGTGATCCTGGCGGGAGCCTGAACACCGGGGAGCTGTTTTTT	TRBV10-3	TRBJ2-2	TRBD2	NA
CASSQVSRVLNEQFF	TGTGCCAGCAGCCAAGTAAGCAGGGTCCTAAATGAGCAGTTCTTC	TRBV4-2	TRBJ2-1	NA	few
CAWSVWRQETQYF	TGTGCCTGGAGTGTTTGGCGGCAAGAGACCCAGTACTTC	TRBV30	TRBJ2-5	NA	few
CASSLTSYYNEQFF	TGCGCCAGCAGCCTGACTAGCTACTACAATGAGCAGTTCTTC	TRBV5-1	TRBJ2-1	TRBD2	NA
CASSLVLMGSYEQYF	TGTGCCAGCAGCTTAGTCTTAATGGGGTCCTACGAGCAGTACTTC	TRBV7-2	TRBJ2-7	NA	few
CATSSTSGYTDTQYF	TGTGCCACCAGCTCGACTAGCGGATACACAGATACGCAGTATTTT	TRBV15	TRBJ2-3	TRBD2	few
CASSLSQGGNSNQPQHF	TGTGCCAGCAGCTTATCGCAGGGGGGTAATAGCAATCAGCCCCAGCATTTT	TRBV7-2	TRBJ1-5	TRBD1	few
CAIRGTGETQYF	TGTGCCATCAGGGGGACAGGAGAGACCCAGTACTTC	TRBV10-3	TRBJ2-5	TRBD1	NA
CASRGVPERAFF	TGTGCCAGCAGGGGTGTCCCCGAACGAGCTTTCTTT	TRBV7-9	TRBJ1-1	NA	few
CASSYRQGAYEQYF	TGCGCCAGCAGCTACCGACAGGGGGCCTACGAGCAGTACTTC	TRBV5-1	TRBJ2-7	TRBD1	many
CSANPSTDTQYF	TGCAGCGCCAACCCCAGCACAGATACGCAGTATTTT	TRBV29-1	TRBJ2-3	NA	many
CASSLLGGLADTQYF	TGTGCCAGCAGTTTATTAGGTGGATTGGCAGATACGCAGTATTTT	TRBV27	TRBJ2-3	NA	few
CASSNPGVMTDTQYF	TGCGCCAGCAGCAATCCGGGAGTGATGACAGATACGCAGTATTTT	TRBV5-1	TRBJ2-3	NA	few
CASSVVAGDYNEQFF	TGTGCCAGCAGCGTAGTAGCGGGAGACTACAATGAGCAGTTCTTC	TRBV9	TRBJ2-1	TRBD2	NA
CSARLSSGSSYNEQFF	TGCAGTGCTAGGCTATCTAGCGGGAGCTCCTACAATGAGCAGTTCTTC	TRBV20-1	TRBJ2-1	TRBD2	NA
CASRSRGELGNEQFF	TGTGCCAGCAGATCGAGGGGGGAGTTAGGCAATGAGCAGTTCTTC	TRBV12-3/TRBV12-4	TRBJ2-1	NA	many
CASSQDKREVTDTQYF	TGTGCCAGCAGCCAAGATAAGCGGGAGGTCACAGATACGCAGTATTTT	TRBV4-2	TRBJ2-3	TRBD2	NA
CSVDRGTPTNYGYTF	TGCAGCGTTGATAGGGGAACACCAACCAACTATGGCTACACCTTC	TRBV29-1	TRBJ1-2	NA	NA
CASSAPYGTLNTGELFF	TGTGCCAGCAGCGCCCCGTACGGGACATTGAACACCGGGGAGCTGTTTTTT	TRBV9	TRBJ2-2	NA	NA
CASSYDSVHPGRTDTQYF	TGTGCCAGCAGTTATGACAGCGTCCATCCGGGACGCACAGATACGCAGTATTTT	TRBV12-3/TRBV12-4	TRBJ2-3	NA	NA